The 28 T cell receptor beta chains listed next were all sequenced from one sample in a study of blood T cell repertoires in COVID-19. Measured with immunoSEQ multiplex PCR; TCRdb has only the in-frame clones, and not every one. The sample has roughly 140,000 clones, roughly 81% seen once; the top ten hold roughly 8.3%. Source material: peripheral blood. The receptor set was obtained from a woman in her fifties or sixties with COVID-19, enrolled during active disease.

CDR3 nucleotide sequence: TGCGCCAGCAGCTTGGACTTTAGCTCCTACAATGAGCAGTTCTTC. Protein: CASSLDFSSYNEQFF. The chain employs TRBV5-1 and TRBJ2-1; D call uncertain. The CDR3 is 15 amino acids. V was shortened by 0 bases and J by 0 bases, with 7 bases between the two germline ends. Germline CDR1 SGHRS, CDR2 YFSETQ.

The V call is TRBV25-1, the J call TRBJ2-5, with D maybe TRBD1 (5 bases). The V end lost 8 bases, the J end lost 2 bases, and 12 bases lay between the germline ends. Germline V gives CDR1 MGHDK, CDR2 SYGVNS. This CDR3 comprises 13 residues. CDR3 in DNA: TGTGCCAGCTCGACAGTCCTACAAGAGACCCAGTACTTC. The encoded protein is CASSTVLQETQYF.

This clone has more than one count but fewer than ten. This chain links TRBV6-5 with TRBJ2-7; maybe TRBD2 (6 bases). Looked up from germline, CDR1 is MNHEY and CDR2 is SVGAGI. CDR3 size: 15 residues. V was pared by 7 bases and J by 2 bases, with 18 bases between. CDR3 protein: CASTEGGGRAYEQYV. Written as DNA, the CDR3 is TGTGCCAGCACCGAGGGAGGAGGGCGGGCCTACGAGCAGTACGTC.

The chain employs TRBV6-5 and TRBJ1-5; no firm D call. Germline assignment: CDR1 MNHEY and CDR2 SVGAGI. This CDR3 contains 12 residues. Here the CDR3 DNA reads TGTGCTGCGGTAGGTAGCAATCAGCCCCAGCATTTT. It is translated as CAAVGSNQPQHF.

CDR3 loop: CASSLAGQGGYGYTF. The CDR3 bases are TGCGCCAGCAGCTTGGCCGGACAGGGAGGGTATGGCTACACCTTC. The V call is TRBV5-1, the J call TRBJ1-2; 8 nucleotides line up with TRBD1. After removal of 0 bases from V and 5 bases from J, the junction contained 6 bases not matched to a gene. CDR1 is SGHRS and CDR2 is YFSETQ in the germline V gene. The CDR3 is made up of 15 amino acids.

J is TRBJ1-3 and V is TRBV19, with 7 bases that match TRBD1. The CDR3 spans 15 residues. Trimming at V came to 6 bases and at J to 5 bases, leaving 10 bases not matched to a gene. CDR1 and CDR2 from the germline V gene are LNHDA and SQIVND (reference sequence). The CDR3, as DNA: TGTGCCAGTAGGACTACAGGGGATATAAGAAACACCATATATTTT. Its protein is CASRTTGDIRNTIYF.

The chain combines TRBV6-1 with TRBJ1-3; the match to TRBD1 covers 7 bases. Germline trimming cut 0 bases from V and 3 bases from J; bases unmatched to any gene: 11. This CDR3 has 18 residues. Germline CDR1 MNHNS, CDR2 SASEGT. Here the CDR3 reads CASSEAGQGVYGGNTIYF. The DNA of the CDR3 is TGTGCCAGCAGTGAAGCGGGGCAGGGGGTGTACGGTGGAAACACCATATATTTT.

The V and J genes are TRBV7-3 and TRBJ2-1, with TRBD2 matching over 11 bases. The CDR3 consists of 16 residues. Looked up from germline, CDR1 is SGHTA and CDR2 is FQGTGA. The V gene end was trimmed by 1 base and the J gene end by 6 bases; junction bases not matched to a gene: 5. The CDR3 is CASSLISSGRANEQFF. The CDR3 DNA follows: TGTGCCAGCAGCTTAATAAGTAGCGGGAGGGCCAATGAGCAGTTCTTC.

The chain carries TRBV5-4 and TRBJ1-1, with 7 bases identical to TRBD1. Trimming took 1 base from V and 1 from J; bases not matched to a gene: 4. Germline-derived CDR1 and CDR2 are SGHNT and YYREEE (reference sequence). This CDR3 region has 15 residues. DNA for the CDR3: TGTGCCAGCAGCTTGCGTAACAGGGGGAACACTGAAGCTTTCTTT. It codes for CASSLRNRGNTEAFF. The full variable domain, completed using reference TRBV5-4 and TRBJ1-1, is ETGVTQSPTHLIKTRGQQVTLRCSSQSGHNTVSWYQQALGQGPQFIFQYYREEENGRGNFPPRFSGLQFPNYSSELNVNALELDDSALYLCASSLRNRGNTEAFFGQGTRLTVV.

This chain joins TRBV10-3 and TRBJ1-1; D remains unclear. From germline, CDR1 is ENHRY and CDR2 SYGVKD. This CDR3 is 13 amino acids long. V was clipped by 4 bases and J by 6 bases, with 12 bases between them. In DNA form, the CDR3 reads TGTGCCATCAGTGCTAGCCTTGGGGCTGAAGCTTTCTTT. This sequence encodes CAISASLGAEAFF.

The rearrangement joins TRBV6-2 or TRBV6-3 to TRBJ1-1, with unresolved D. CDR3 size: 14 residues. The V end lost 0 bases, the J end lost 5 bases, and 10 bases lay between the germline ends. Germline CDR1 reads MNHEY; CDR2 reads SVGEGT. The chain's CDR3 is CASSYSIEVTEAFF. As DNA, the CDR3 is TGTGCCAGCAGTTACTCGATCGAGGTAACTGAAGCTTTCTTT.

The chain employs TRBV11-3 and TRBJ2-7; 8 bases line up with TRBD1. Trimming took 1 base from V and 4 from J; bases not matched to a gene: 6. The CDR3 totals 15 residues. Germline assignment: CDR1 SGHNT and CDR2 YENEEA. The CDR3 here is CASSLGGQAGYEQYF. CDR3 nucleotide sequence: TGTGCCAGCAGCTTAGGGGGACAGGCTGGATACGAGCAGTACTTC.

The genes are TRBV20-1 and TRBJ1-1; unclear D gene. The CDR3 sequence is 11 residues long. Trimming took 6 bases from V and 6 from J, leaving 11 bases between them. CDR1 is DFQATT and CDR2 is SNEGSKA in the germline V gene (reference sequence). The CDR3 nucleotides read TGCAGTGCACGAGATTTGGCTGAAGCTTTCTTT. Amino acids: CSARDLAEAFF.

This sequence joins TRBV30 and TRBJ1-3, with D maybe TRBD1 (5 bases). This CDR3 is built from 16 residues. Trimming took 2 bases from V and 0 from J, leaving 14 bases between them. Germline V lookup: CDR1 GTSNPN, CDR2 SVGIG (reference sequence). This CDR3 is CAWSLGHFSSGNTIYF. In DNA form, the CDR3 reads TGTGCCTGGAGTTTAGGACACTTCAGCTCTGGAAACACCATATATTTT.

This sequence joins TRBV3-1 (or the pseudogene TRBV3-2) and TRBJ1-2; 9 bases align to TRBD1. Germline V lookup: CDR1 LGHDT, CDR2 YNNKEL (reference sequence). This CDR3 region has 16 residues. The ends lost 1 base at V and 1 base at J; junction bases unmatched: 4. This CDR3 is CASSQVRGQGNYGYTF. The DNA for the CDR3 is TGTGCCAGCAGCCAAGTGAGGGGACAGGGTAACTATGGCTACACCTTC.

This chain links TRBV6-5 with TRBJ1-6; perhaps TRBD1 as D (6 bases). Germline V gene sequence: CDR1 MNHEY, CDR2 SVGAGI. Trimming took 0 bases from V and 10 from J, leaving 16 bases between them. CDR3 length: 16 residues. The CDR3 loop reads CASSYSNQGIGSPLHF. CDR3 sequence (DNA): TGTGCCAGCAGTTACTCGAATCAGGGGATAGGGTCACCCCTCCACTTT.

The CDR3 protein is CASSLGQQTQETQYF. The DNA for the CDR3 is TGTGCCAGCAGCCTAGGACAGCAGACTCAAGAGACCCAGTACTTC. J is TRBJ2-5 and V is TRBV7-9; TRBD1 is a possible D gene (6 bases). The V gene's germline CDR1 is SEHNR and CDR2 FQNEAQ (reference sequence). The CDR3 covers 15 residues. Trimming shortened V by 5 bases and J by 2 bases, and 15 bases separated the two germline ends.

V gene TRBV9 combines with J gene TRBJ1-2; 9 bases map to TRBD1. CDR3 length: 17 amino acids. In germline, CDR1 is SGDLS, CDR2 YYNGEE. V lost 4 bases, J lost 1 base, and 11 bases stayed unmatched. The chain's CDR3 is CASSPGTGRTNNYGYTF. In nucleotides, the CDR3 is TGTGCCAGCAGCCCAGGGACAGGGAGAACGAATAACTATGGCTACACCTTC.

The CDR3 nucleotides are TGTGCCAGCAGTCCTGGTACCGGGACAGGGGTGGCAGAGACCCAGTACTTC. Protein: CASSPGTGTGVAETQYF. J is TRBJ2-5 and V is TRBV7-9, with 10 bases identical to TRBD1. Germline V lookup: CDR1 SEHNR, CDR2 FQNEAQ (reference sequence). This CDR3 has 17 residues. J lost 4 bases, V lost 6 bases, and 14 bases had no gene match.

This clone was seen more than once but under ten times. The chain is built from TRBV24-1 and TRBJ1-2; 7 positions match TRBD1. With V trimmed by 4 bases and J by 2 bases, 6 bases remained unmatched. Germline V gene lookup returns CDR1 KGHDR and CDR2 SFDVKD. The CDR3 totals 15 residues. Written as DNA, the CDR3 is TGTGCCACCAGTGACACCGGACAGGCCAACTATGGCTACACCTTC. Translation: CATSDTGQANYGYTF.

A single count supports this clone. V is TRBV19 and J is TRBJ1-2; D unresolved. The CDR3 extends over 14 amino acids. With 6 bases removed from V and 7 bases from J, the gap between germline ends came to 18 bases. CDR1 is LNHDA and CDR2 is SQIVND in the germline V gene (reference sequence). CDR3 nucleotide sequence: TGTGCCAGTAGAGAGTGGTCCGGAGATAGTGGCTACACCTTC. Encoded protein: CASREWSGDSGYTF.

CDR3 sequence reads: CASSRVGGNEQFF. The CDR3 DNA follows: TGCGCCAGCAGCCGGGTGGGGGGTAATGAGCAGTTCTTC. The rearrangement uses TRBV5-1 and TRBJ2-1; D might be TRBD2 (6 bases). Trimming stripped 4 bases from V and 7 bases from J, with 12 bases between. The germline V gene encodes CDR1 SGHRS and CDR2 YFSETQ. The CDR3 length is 13 residues. The full variable domain, in which reference TRBV5-1 and TRBJ2-1 provide the parts outside the CDR3, is KAGVTQTPRYLIKTRGQQVTLSCSPISGHRSVSWYQQTPGQGLQFLFEYFSETQRNKGNFPGRFSGRQFSNSRSEMNVSTLELGDSALYLCASSRVGGNEQFFGPGTRLTVL.

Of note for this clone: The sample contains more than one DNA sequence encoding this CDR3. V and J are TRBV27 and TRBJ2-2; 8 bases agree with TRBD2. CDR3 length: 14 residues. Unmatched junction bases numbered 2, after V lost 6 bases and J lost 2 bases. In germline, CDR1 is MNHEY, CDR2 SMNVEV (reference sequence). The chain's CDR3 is CASRRGGNTGELFF. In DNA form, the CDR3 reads TGTGCCAGCAGACGGGGGGGTAACACCGGGGAGCTGTTTTTT.

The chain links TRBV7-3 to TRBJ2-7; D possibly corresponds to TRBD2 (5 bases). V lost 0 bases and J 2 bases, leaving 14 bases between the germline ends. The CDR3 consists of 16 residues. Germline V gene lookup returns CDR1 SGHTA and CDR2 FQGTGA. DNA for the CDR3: TGTGCCAGCAGCTTAACTGGCACACCCGGGGCCTACGAGCAGTACTTC. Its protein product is CASSLTGTPGAYEQYF.

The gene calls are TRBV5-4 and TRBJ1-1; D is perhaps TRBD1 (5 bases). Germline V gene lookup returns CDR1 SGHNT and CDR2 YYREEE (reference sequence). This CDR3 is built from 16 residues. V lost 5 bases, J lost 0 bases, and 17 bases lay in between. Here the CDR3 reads CASSSYQRTMNTEAFF. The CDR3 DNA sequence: TGTGCCAGCAGTTCTTATCAGAGGACAATGAACACTGAAGCTTTCTTT.

The CDR3 DNA reads TGTGCCAGCAACTCCGGGTTCGATGGCTACACCTTC. Protein product: CASNSGFDGYTF. The chain links TRBV3-1 (or the pseudogene TRBV3-2) to TRBJ1-2; no reliable D call. V lost 7 bases, J lost 6 bases, and 12 bases lay in between. The CDR3 covers 12 residues. Per germline, CDR1 LGHDT and CDR2 YNNKEL (reference sequence).

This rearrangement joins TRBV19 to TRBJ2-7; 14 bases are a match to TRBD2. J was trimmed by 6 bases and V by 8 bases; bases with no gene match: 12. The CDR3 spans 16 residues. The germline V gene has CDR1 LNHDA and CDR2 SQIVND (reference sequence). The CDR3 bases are TGTGCCAGTTTTGGGGGACTAGCGGGGGAACCACGCGAGCAGTACTTC. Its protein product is CASFGGLAGEPREQYF.

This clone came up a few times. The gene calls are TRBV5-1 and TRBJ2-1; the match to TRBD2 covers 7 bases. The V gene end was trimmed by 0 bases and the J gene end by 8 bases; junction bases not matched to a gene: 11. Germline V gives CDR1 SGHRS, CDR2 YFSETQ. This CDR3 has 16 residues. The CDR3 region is CASSLVGGSSSDEQFF. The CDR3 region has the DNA TGCGCCAGCAGCTTGGTTGGCGGGAGTTCTTCGGATGAGCAGTTCTTC.